This TCR beta chain is from a study of blood T cell repertoires in COVID-19. Study as a whole: Acute and convalescent COVID-19 samples came from the United States, Italy and Spain. The cDNA or gDNA used as material had been derived from T cells, B-cell-depleted T cells, or PBMCs.

The germline gives CDR1 LNHNV, CDR2 YYDKDF (reference sequence). After removal of 2 bases from V and 7 bases from J, the junction contained 10 bases not matched to a gene. There are 16 residues in the CDR3. The authors' processing: Counts of nucleated cells, estimated from reference gene primer amplification, were obtained. Some clones are missing from TCRdb's copy, which holds only in-frame ones; the method was immunoSEQ multiplex PCR. V and J calls and clone size are given by that table; D and trimming were obtained from the DNA. Of roughly 68,000 clones in the sample, about 90% were seen once. This clone was counted between two and nine times.

This clonotype was sampled from a human donor in a cohort sampled during active COVID-19. The sequencing input was peripheral blood. V is TRBV15 and J is TRBJ1-5; TRBD1 aligns across 8 bases. The CDR3 here is CATSRSGRQGWQPQHF. The CDR3 DNA is TGTGCCACCAGCAGATCAGGTCGACAGGGGTGGCAGCCCCAGCATTTT.